Each of the 5 T cell receptor beta chains below was sequenced from the same sample in a study of blood T cell repertoires in COVID-19. The data were produced by immunoSEQ multiplex PCR, yet TCRdb's version contains in-frame clones alone and is incomplete. The sample includes 200,000 to 300,000 clones, 70% to 90% of them seen just once. The specimen sequenced was peripheral blood. Receptors originate from an older woman with active or convalescent COVID-19.

This clone was counted only a few times. The V call is TRBV14, the J call TRBJ1-2; weak D call: TRBD1 (5 bases). Looked up from germline, CDR1 is SGHDN and CDR2 is FVKESK. This CDR3 is built from 13 residues. Between the trimmed V and J ends, which lost 2 bases and 5 bases, there was a span of 9 bases. The chain's CDR3 is CASSQRGKYGYTF. In nucleotides, the CDR3 is TGTGCCAGCAGCCAAAGGGGAAAGTATGGCTACACCTTC.

J is TRBJ1-5 and V is TRBV12-3 or TRBV12-4; 7 positions match TRBD1. The ends lost 8 bases at V and 5 bases at J; junction bases unmatched: 6. The CDR3 covers 13 residues. The CDR3 reads CASGQADYQPQHF. In nucleotides, the CDR3 is TGTGCCAGCGGACAGGCCGATTATCAGCCCCAGCATTTT.

The chain links TRBV5-1 to TRBJ2-7, with 7 bases that match TRBD2. The CDR3 has 13 residues. The ends lost 6 bases at V and 2 bases at J; junction bases unmatched: 5. Germline values: CDR1 SGHRS, CDR2 YFSETQ. CDR3 DNA sequence: TGCGCCAGCACGTCCGGACTAGCCTACGAGCAGTACTTC. Translation gives CASTSGLAYEQYF.

V is TRBV5-1 and J is TRBJ2-2; D ambiguous. The CDR3 is 13 residues long. The germline V gene has CDR1 SGHRS and CDR2 YFSETQ. Trimming pared 2 bases from V and 1 base from J, leaving 3 bases between. CDR3 sequence reads: CASSFLNTGELFF. The CDR3 coding sequence is TGCGCCAGCAGCTTCCTGAACACCGGGGAGCTGTTTTTT.

As DNA, the CDR3 is TGTGCCAGTAGTCTAGTATGGGGGGGGAGCAGCAATCAGCCCCAGCATTTT. Amino acids: CASSLVWGGSSNQPQHF. The chain employs TRBV19 and TRBJ1-5, with D possibly matching TRBD1 (5 bases). The CDR3 has 17 residues. Trimming removed 5 bases at V and 1 base at J, with 18 bases between. Per germline, CDR1 LNHDA and CDR2 SQIVND (reference sequence). The full variable domain, in which reference TRBV19 and TRBJ1-5 provide the parts outside the CDR3, is DGGITQSPKYLFRKEGQNVTLSCEQNLNHDAMYWYRQDPGQGLRLIYYSQIVNDFQKGDIAEGYSVSREKKESFPLTVTSAQKNPTAFYLCASSLVWGGSSNQPQHFGDGTRLSIL.